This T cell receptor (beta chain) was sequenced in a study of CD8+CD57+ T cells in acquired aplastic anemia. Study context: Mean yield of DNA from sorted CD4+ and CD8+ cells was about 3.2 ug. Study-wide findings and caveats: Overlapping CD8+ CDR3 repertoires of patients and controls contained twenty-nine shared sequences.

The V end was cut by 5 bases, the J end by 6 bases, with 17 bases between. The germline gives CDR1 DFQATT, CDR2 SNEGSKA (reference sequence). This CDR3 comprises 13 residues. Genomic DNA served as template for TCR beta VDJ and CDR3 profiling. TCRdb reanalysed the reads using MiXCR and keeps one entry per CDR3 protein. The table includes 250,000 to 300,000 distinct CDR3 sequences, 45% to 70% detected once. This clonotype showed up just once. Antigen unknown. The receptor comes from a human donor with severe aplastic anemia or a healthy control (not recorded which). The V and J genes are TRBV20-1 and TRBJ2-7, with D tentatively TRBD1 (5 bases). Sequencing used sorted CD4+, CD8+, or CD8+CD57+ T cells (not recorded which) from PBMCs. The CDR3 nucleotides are TGCAGTGCTTCATTAGGGGTCAACAGCGAGCAGTACTTC. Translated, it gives CSASLGVNSEQYF.